These 20 T cell receptor beta chains were sequenced from one sample in a study of beta chain features in type 1 diabetes. Investigators reverse transcribed all isolated RNA, so they sequenced expressed TCRB transcripts. Sequenced by immunoSEQ multiplex PCR; TCRdb stores in-frame clones only, minus some. The sample lists fewer than 500,000 clones, about 14% occurring once. The sequencing sample was made of naive CD4+ T cells from blood. These TCRs come from a man younger than 45 in good health.

V usage is TRBV19 and J usage is TRBJ1-1, with D possibly TRBD1 on 6 matching bases. The CDR3 totals 13 residues. In germline, CDR1 is LNHDA, CDR2 SQIVND (reference sequence). The V end lost 5 bases, the J end lost 1 base, and 8 bases lay between the germline ends. For the CDR3, the DNA is TGTGCCAGTAGTCAGGGGACGAACACTGAAGCTTTCTTT. Its protein is CASSQGTNTEAFF.

J is TRBJ2-7 and V is TRBV2; D possibly uses TRBD1 or TRBD2 (6 bases each). CDR3 size: 13 residues. Trimming stripped 7 bases from V and 4 bases from J, with 14 bases between. The germline gives CDR1 SNHLY, CDR2 FYNNEI. The CDR3 region has the DNA TGTGCCAGCACGGGGGCTGCTGGTTACGAGCAGTACGTC. Amino acid sequence: CASTGAAGYEQYV.

V and J are TRBV6-5 and TRBJ2-2; maybe TRBD2 (5 bases). The CDR3 is 15 residues long. CDR1 is MNHEY, CDR2 SVGAGI, per germline. The V gene lost 6 bases and the J gene lost 5 bases, with 16 bases spanning the gap. Here the CDR3 reads CASSPDGVDTGELFF. CDR3 sequence (DNA): TGTGCCAGCAGCCCGGACGGGGTTGATACCGGGGAGCTGTTTTTT.

The rearrangement joins TRBV7-6 to TRBJ2-5; TRBD1 matches 11 bases. The CDR3 extends over 14 amino acids. Germline CDR1 is SGHVS and CDR2 is FNYEAQ. The J segment lost 4 bases and the V segment lost 7 bases, leaving 5 bases of the junction unmatched. The CDR3 loop is CASTGTGGRETQYF. The CDR3 bases are TGTGCCAGCACTGGGACAGGGGGTAGAGAGACCCAGTACTTC.

This clone has only a few counts. The chain couples TRBV7-2 to TRBJ2-5, with D hard to call. The germline V and J ends were trimmed by 4 bases and 7 bases, with 7 bases remaining between them. CDR1 SGHTA and CDR2 FQGNSA come from the germline V gene. CDR3 length equals 11 residues. The DNA of the CDR3 is TGTGCCAGCAGCTCTGTCGTGACCCAGTACTTC. This codes for CASSSVVTQYF.

This chain connects TRBV5-4 to TRBJ2-7, with TRBD1 matching over 9 bases. V was pared by 4 bases and J by 5 bases, with 7 bases of the junction left unmatched. This CDR3 region has 14 residues. Germline V CDR1 and CDR2: SGHNT, YYREEE (reference sequence). This chain's CDR3 is CASSIPGQGHEQYF. The CDR3 nucleotides read TGTGCCAGCAGCATCCCGGGACAGGGCCACGAGCAGTACTTC. The full variable domain, completed using reference TRBV5-4 and TRBJ2-7, is ETGVTQSPTHLIKTRGQQVTLRCSSQSGHNTVSWYQQALGQGPQFIFQYYREEENGRGNFPPRFSGLQFPNYSSELNVNALELDDSALYLCASSIPGQGHEQYFGPGTRLTVT.

The chain joins TRBV6-5 to TRBJ1-2; no firm D call. This CDR3 region has 13 residues. Trimming cost V 5 bases and J 0 bases, with 7 bases left between them. CDR1 is MNHEY, CDR2 SVGAGI, per germline. The DNA of the CDR3 is TGTGCCAGCAGTCCGAGACCTAACTATGGCTACACCTTC. Its translation: CASSPRPNYGYTF.

The chain uses TRBV4-3 and TRBJ2-3, with D perhaps assigned TRBD1 or TRBD2 (5 bases each). Germline CDR1 and CDR2: LGHNA and YSLEER. This CDR3 is 18 amino acids long. Deletions cut 1 base from V and 3 bases from J, with 20 bases between. CDR3 bases: TGCGCCAGCAGCCAAGCCTTGAGGGGCAGGGTTGTTACAGATACGCAGTATTTT. This sequence encodes CASSQALRGRVVTDTQYF.

This clone came up a few times. Written as DNA, the CDR3 is TGTGCCTGGAGCGCGTTTAGTTACGGAACGCAGTATTTT. This translates into CAWSAFSYGTQYF. This chain uses TRBV30 with TRBJ2-3; no clear D gene. Germline CDR1 reads GTSNPN; CDR2 reads SVGIG (reference sequence). CDR3 size: 13 residues. V dropped 3 bases and J dropped 9 bases, with 16 bases sitting between them.

As concerns this clone: This sample includes further DNA sequences coding for the same CDR3. V and J are TRBV7-9 and TRBJ2-2, with TRBD1 matching 8 bases. The CDR3 sequence is 15 residues long. Germline V gene sequence: CDR1 SEHNR, CDR2 FQNEAQ (reference sequence). Trimming cost V 4 bases and J 1 base; bases outside gene matches: 2. CDR3 sequence reads: CASSSGQGNTGELFF. CDR3 DNA: TGTGCCAGCAGCTCCGGACAGGGGAACACCGGGGAGCTGTTTTTT.

The rearrangement uses TRBV16 and TRBJ1-1; D is ambiguous. Germline V gives CDR1 KGHSY, CDR2 FQNENV. The CDR3 has 14 residues. The V gene lost 1 base and the J gene lost 1 base, with 7 bases spanning the gap. As DNA, the CDR3 is TGTGCCAGCAGCCAATTCAAGGGGAACACTGAAGCTTTCTTT. Protein product: CASSQFKGNTEAFF.

This chain uses TRBV29-1 with TRBJ2-3, with a weak D call TRBD2 (7 bases). CDR1 and CDR2 (germline): SQVTM, ANQGSEA. This CDR3 has 12 residues. The V gene lost 5 bases and the J gene lost 14 bases, with 20 bases spanning the gap. In DNA form, the CDR3 reads TGCAGCGTTCTTGGGGCGGGGGCCGCGGGGTATTTT. It yields the protein CSVLGAGAAGYF.

In DNA, the CDR3 is TGTGCCAGCAGCTTAGGACGCTCCTACGAGCAGTACGTC. Protein product: CASSLGRSYEQYV. This chain uses TRBV13 with TRBJ2-7, with no clear D. Trimming pared 0 bases from V and 0 bases from J, leaving 3 bases between. In germline, CDR1 is PRHDT, CDR2 FYEKMQ (reference sequence). The CDR3 is made up of 13 amino acids.

The table lists this clone with a few counts. The rearrangement links TRBV5-4 to TRBJ2-1, with 10 bases lining up with TRBD1. V shed 2 bases, J shed 7 bases, and the junction held 3 bases outside the gene matches. This CDR3 has 14 residues. Per germline, CDR1 SGHNT and CDR2 YYREEE (reference sequence). The CDR3 region is CASSFGTGVNEQFF. CDR3 DNA: TGTGCCAGCAGCTTCGGGACAGGGGTTAATGAGCAGTTCTTC.

This clone has a handful of counts. CDR3 sequence: CASSQTSGSYVDTQYF. The CDR3 DNA is TGTGCCAGCAGCCAGACTAGCGGGAGTTATGTTGATACGCAGTATTTT. The rearrangement joins TRBV14 to TRBJ2-3, with 12 bases aligning to TRBD2. The germline V gene has CDR1 SGHDN and CDR2 FVKESK. With 3 bases clipped from V and 6 bases from J, the junction kept 7 bases outside the gene matches. The CDR3 sequence is 16 residues long.

The chain links TRBV27 to TRBJ2-3, with D tentatively TRBD2 (6 bases). Trimming removed 3 bases from V and 6 bases from J, with 19 bases in between. Looked up from germline, CDR1 is MNHEY and CDR2 is SMNVEV (reference sequence). This CDR3 is built from 16 residues. CDR3 protein: CASSFAGRGLSDTQYF. DNA of the CDR3: TGTGCCAGCAGTTTTGCTGGGCGGGGTCTATCGGATACGCAGTATTTT.

This clone was observed a few times. V and J are TRBV25-1 and TRBJ2-3, with D possibly being TRBD1 or TRBD2 (6 bases each). Trimming shortened V by 6 bases and J by 4 bases, and 17 bases separated the two germline ends. There are 15 residues in the CDR3. The germline gives CDR1 MGHDK, CDR2 SYGVNS. This CDR3 is CASRPRGGWADTQYF. The CDR3 bases are TGTGCCAGCAGACCCAGGGGAGGTTGGGCAGATACGCAGTATTTT.

This clone was seen only a few times. The chain joins TRBV15 to TRBJ1-4; TRBD1 agrees at 9 bases. The V gene's germline CDR1 is LNHNV and CDR2 YYDKDF (reference sequence). The CDR3 sequence is 14 residues long. Unmatched junction bases numbered 11, after V lost 5 bases and J lost 13 bases. The CDR3: CATSLDRGTSRLFF. DNA for the CDR3: TGTGCCACCAGCCTAGACAGGGGGACTTCTAGACTGTTTTTT.

This clone was detected only a few times. The chain couples TRBV29-1 to TRBJ2-1; 12 bases fit TRBD1. The CDR3 is made up of 14 amino acids. The germline V gene encodes CDR1 SQVTM and CDR2 ANQGSEA. The V and J ends lost 4 bases and 7 bases, in that order; junction bases with no gene match: 5. The DNA for the CDR3 is TGCAGCGTTGGGGGACAGGGGGCATGGAATGAGCAGTTCTTC. This sequence encodes CSVGGQGAWNEQFF.

In this sample, this clone turned up a few times. The chain is built from TRBV5-4 and TRBJ2-3; 7 bases fit TRBD2. The CDR3 totals 15 residues. The germline V gene has CDR1 SGHNT and CDR2 YYREEE (reference sequence). V lost 2 bases to trimming and J lost 1 base; unmatched junction nucleotides: 4. The CDR3 DNA reads as TGTGCCAGCAGCTTTCCCCTAGCGGGCACAGATACGCAGTATTTT. Translated: CASSFPLAGTDTQYF.